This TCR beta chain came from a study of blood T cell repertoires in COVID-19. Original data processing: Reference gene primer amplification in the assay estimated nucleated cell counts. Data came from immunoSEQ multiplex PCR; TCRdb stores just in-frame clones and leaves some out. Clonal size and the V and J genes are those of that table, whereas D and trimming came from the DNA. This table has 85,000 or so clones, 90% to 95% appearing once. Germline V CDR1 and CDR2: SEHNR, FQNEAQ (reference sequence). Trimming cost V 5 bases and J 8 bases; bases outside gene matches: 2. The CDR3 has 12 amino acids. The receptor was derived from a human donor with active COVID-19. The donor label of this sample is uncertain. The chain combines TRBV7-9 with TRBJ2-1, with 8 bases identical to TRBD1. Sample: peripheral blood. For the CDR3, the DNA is TGTGCCAGCAGCCCGACAGGGGATGAGCAGTTCTTC. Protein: CASSPTGDEQFF.